Shown below are 17 T cell receptor beta chains from a single sample sequenced in a study of cytomegalovirus exposure and HLA in healthy donors. Both 60 Vbeta primers and 13 Jbeta primers went into the PCR. TCRdb's table, derived via immunoSEQ multiplex PCR, lists solely in-frame clones and lacks some. The sample shows about 94,000 clones, over 70% of them seen only once. The sequencing input was PBMCs. The receptors come from a man aged 25-45 years in good health and CMV-seropositive.

This sequence joins TRBV25-1 and TRBJ1-1; 8 nucleotides align to TRBD1. Trimming at V came to 7 bases and at J to 7 bases, leaving 11 bases not matched to a gene. The CDR3 is 14 amino acids. The germline CDR1 and CDR2 sequences are MGHDK and SYGVNS. This CDR3 reads CASTPTGVRGEAFF. The CDR3 DNA reads as TGTGCCAGCACCCCGACAGGGGTCCGGGGTGAAGCTTTCTTT.

The genes are TRBV29-1 and TRBJ2-1; D remains unclear. Germline V gene sequence: CDR1 SQVTM, CDR2 ANQGSEA. The V and J ends lost 3 bases and 4 bases respectively, with 10 bases between them. CDR3 size: 13 residues. The CDR3 loop is CSVEASTYNEQFF. CDR3 nucleotide sequence: TGCAGCGTTGAGGCTAGTACTTACAATGAGCAGTTCTTC.

The chain has TRBV10-3 and TRBJ2-5, with D tentatively TRBD2 (6 bases). V was trimmed by 6 bases and J by 2 bases, leaving 16 bases between them. This CDR3 region has 15 residues. The germline V gene has CDR1 ENHRY and CDR2 SYGVKD. The CDR3 sequence is CAISDRGAKQETQYF. The CDR3 DNA sequence: TGTGCCATCAGCGACCGCGGGGCGAAGCAAGAGACCCAGTACTTC.

V usage is TRBV6-4 and J usage is TRBJ1-5; TRBD1 agrees at 8 bases. Germline V gives CDR1 MRHNA, CDR2 SNTAGT. V was clipped by 3 bases and J by 4 bases; unmatched bases: 5. The CDR3 is 15 residues long. CDR3 DNA: TGTGCCAGCAGTGATGCGGACAGGGAAAATCAGCCCCAGCATTTT. Translated: CASSDADRENQPQHF.

The chain combines TRBV11-2 with TRBJ2-7, with 9 bases aligning to TRBD2. Germline loops: CDR1 SGHAT, CDR2 FQNNGV. With 7 bases clipped from V and 5 bases from J, the junction kept 12 bases outside the gene matches. The length of the CDR3 is 15 residues. The CDR3 DNA reads TGTGCCAGCACTTTCTTGGGCGGGGGGGCCCACGAGCAGTACTTC. Translating it yields CASTFLGGGAHEQYF.

The chain is built from TRBV30 and TRBJ1-5; D is unresolved. This CDR3 spans 12 amino acids. Germline loops: CDR1 GTSNPN, CDR2 SVGIG (reference sequence). The CDR3 nucleotides read TGTTCCTTCGACTATAGCAATCAGCCCCAGCATTTT. Translation gives CSFDYSNQPQHF.

This chain uses TRBV4-2 with TRBJ2-7; 9 positions match TRBD2. Germline V lookup: CDR1 LGHNA, CDR2 YNFKEQ. V was pared by 2 bases and J by 5 bases, with 7 bases of the junction left unmatched. CDR3 length equals 15 residues. For the CDR3, the DNA is TGTGCCAGCAGCCAACGGGTAGCGGGAGCTAACGAGCAGTACTTC. It encodes CASSQRVAGANEQYF.

The CDR3 bases are TGCGCCAGCAGCCAAGAGGAGCAGGGAGGAGATACGCAGTATTTT. Protein: CASSQEEQGGDTQYF. The gene calls are TRBV4-3 and TRBJ2-3; D is possibly TRBD2 (6 bases). Trimming left V 0 bases short and J 5 bases short, with 12 bases between. The germline V gene has CDR1 LGHNA and CDR2 YSLEER. The CDR3 loop spans 15 amino acids.

The chain employs TRBV19 and TRBJ2-7; 7 positions match TRBD2. The CDR3 contains 14 residues. Trimming removed 6 bases from V and 2 bases from J; junction bases left unmatched: 7. CDR1 and CDR2 (germline): LNHDA, SQIVND (reference sequence). The CDR3 region has the DNA TGTGCCAGTAGCGAAGAGGGACTACCCTACGAGCAGTACTTC. It translates to CASSEEGLPYEQYF. The full variable domain, with the rest looked up from reference TRBV19 and TRBJ2-7, is DGGITQSPKYLFRKEGQNVTLSCEQNLNHDAMYWYRQDPGQGLRLIYYSQIVNDFQKGDIAEGYSVSREKKESFPLTVTSAQKNPTAFYLCASSEEGLPYEQYFGPGTRLTVT.

V is TRBV27 and J is TRBJ2-7; 8 bases align to TRBD2. The germline gives CDR1 MNHEY, CDR2 SMNVEV (reference sequence). Trimming removed 3 bases from V and 3 bases from J; junction bases left unmatched: 7. This CDR3 region has 15 residues. The CDR3 sequence is CASSFEAGVDYEQYF. CDR3 nucleotide sequence: TGTGCCAGCAGTTTTGAAGCGGGAGTCGACTACGAGCAGTACTTC.

The gene calls are TRBV15 and TRBJ1-1, with a tentative D call TRBD1 (5 bases). The CDR3 covers 16 residues. In germline, CDR1 is LNHNV, CDR2 YYDKDF (reference sequence). Trimming cost V 5 bases and J 1 base, with 17 bases left between them. The CDR3 here is CATSPGMSGANTEAFF. In DNA, the CDR3 is TGTGCCACCAGCCCAGGGATGAGTGGGGCGAACACTGAAGCTTTCTTT.

The chain combines TRBV4-1 with TRBJ1-5, with 9 bases aligning to TRBD1. The CDR3 extends over 22 amino acids. The germline V gene has CDR1 MGHRA and CDR2 YSYEKL. The V and J ends lost 0 bases and 0 bases, in that order; junction bases with no gene match: 18. CDR3 nucleotide sequence: TGCGCCAGCAGCCAAGAACCCTTCTCCGGTGGACAGGGGTTTTATAGCAATCAGCCCCAGCATTTT. Translated, it gives CASSQEPFSGGQGFYSNQPQHF.

The V call is TRBV11-1, the J call TRBJ2-3; 10 nucleotides align to TRBD1. V trimming: 6 bases; J trimming: 5 bases; junction bases outside the gene matches: 2. The CDR3 sequence is 13 residues long. Germline V CDR1 and CDR2: SGHAT, FQDESV (reference sequence). The CDR3 nucleotides are TGTGCCAGCAGTTGGACAGGGGGAGATACGCAGTATTTT. Its protein is CASSWTGGDTQYF.

The chain combines TRBV2 with TRBJ1-1; D unclear. Per germline, CDR1 SNHLY and CDR2 FYNNEI. Trimming shortened V by 5 bases and J by 3 bases, and 4 bases separated the two germline ends. CDR3 length: 11 amino acids. The CDR3 reads CASSSYTEAFF. In nucleotides, the CDR3 is TGTGCCAGCAGTTCCTACACTGAAGCTTTCTTT.

This chain links TRBV9 with TRBJ2-1; 13 bases align to TRBD2. Trimming took 4 bases from V and 8 from J; bases not matched to a gene: 9. The germline CDR1 and CDR2 sequences are SGDLS and YYNGEE. This CDR3 comprises 16 residues. The DNA of the CDR3 is TGTGCCAGCAGCCCGTTGGGACTAGCGGGATTGGATGAGCAGTTCTTC. Its translation: CASSPLGLAGLDEQFF.

This sequence joins TRBV7-8 and TRBJ1-1; TRBD1 agrees at 8 bases. The germline V gene encodes CDR1 SGHVS and CDR2 FQNEAQ. The J segment lost 0 bases and the V segment lost 5 bases, leaving 5 bases of the junction unmatched. The CDR3 extends over 15 amino acids. The DNA for the CDR3 is TGTGCCAGCAGCGGCCGACAGGGGATGAACACTGAAGCTTTCTTT. As protein: CASSGRQGMNTEAFF. Filled out from reference TRBV7-8 and TRBJ1-1, the complete variable domain reads GAGVSQSPRYKVAKRGQDVALRCDPISGHVSLFWYQQALGQGPEFLTYFQNEAQLDKSGLPSDRFFAERPEGSVSTLKIQRTQQEDSAVYLCASSGRQGMNTEAFFGQGTRLTVV.

The CDR3 protein is CASSEWGTGGEGNQPQHF. The CDR3, as DNA: TGTGCCAGCAGTGAATGGGGGACAGGGGGTGAAGGCAATCAGCCCCAGCATTTT. The chain has TRBV25-1 and TRBJ1-5; 11 nucleotides align to TRBD1. After removal of 1 base from V and 2 bases from J, the junction contained 7 bases not matched to a gene. This CDR3 spans 18 amino acids. Germline CDR1 and CDR2: MGHDK and SYGVNS.